Only a few counts were recorded for the clone carrying this TCR beta chain. The germline V gene has CDR1 DFQATT and CDR2 SNEGSKA (reference sequence). The CDR3 runs 14 residues. The V segment lost 5 bases and the J segment 4 bases; nucleotides outside the gene matches: 6. This sample stems from a study of blood T cells in healthy people across ages. A sample-barcoded 5' primer and a J-beta primer mix were used in a second PCR of roughly 6 to 11 cycles. TCRdb processed the 5' RACE reads anew with MiXCR; each CDR3 protein has one entry. Counted here are over 500,000 distinct CDR3 sequences, roughly a quarter occurring once; the ten biggest clones make up approximately 3.3%. Separately, the same data were catalogued under a study of T cells of mothers and their children.

The receptor comes from a boy between 2 and 15 years old in good health. The rearrangement joins TRBV20-1 to TRBJ2-2; 8 nucleotides match TRBD1. Sequenced sample: blood. CDR3 loop: CSAQGAEGTGELFF. CDR3 bases: TGCAGTGCTCAGGGGGCGGAGGGCACCGGGGAGCTGTTTTTT.